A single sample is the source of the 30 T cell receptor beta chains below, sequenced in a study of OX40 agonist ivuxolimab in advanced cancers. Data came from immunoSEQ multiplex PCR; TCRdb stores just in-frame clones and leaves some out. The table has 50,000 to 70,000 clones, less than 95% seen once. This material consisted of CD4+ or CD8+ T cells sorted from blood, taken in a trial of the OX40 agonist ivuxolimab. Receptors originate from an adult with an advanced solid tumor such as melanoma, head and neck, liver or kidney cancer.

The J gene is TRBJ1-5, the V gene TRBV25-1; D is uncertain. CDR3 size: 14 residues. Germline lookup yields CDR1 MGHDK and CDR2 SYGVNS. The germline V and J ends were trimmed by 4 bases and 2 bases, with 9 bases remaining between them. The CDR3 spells CASSGSGGNQPQHF. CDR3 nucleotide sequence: TGTGCCAGCAGTGGATCGGGAGGCAATCAGCCCCAGCATTTT.

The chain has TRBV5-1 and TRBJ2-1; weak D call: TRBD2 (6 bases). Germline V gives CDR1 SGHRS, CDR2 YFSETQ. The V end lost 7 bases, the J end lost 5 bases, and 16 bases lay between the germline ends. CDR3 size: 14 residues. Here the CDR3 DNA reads TGCGCCAGCGAGCTTACGGGACTCAACAATGAGCAGTTCTTC. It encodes CASELTGLNNEQFF.

The CDR3 region is CASSVELAGVYEQYF. CDR3 nucleotide sequence: TGTGCCAGCAGCGTAGAACTAGCGGGAGTGTACGAGCAGTACTTC. The chain couples TRBV9 to TRBJ2-7; TRBD2 aligns across 11 bases. Trimming at V came to 0 bases and at J to 4 bases, leaving 3 bases not matched to a gene. The germline V gene has CDR1 SGDLS and CDR2 YYNGEE. There are 15 residues in the CDR3.

The CDR3 sequence is CASTRLGNTGELFF. CDR3 DNA: TGTGCCAGTACCAGGCTAGGGAACACCGGGGAGCTGTTTTTT. V and J are TRBV19 and TRBJ2-2; unclear D gene. V was clipped by 7 bases and J by 1 base, with 10 bases between them. The CDR3 consists of 14 residues. Germline loops: CDR1 LNHDA, CDR2 SQIVND (reference sequence).

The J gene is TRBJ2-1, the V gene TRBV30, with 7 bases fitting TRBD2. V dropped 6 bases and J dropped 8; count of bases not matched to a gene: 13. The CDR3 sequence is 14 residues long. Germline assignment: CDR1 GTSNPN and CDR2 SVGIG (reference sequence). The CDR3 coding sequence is TGTGCCTGCCTCGGGTCGTCCCGGGGGGATGAGCAGTTCTTC. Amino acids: CACLGSSRGDEQFF.

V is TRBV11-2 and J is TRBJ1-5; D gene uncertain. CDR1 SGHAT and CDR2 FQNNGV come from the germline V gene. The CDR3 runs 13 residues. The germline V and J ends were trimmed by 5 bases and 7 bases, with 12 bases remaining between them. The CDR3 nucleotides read TGTGCCAGCAGCCGGAATGCTGGGCAGCCCCAGCATTTT. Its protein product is CASSRNAGQPQHF.

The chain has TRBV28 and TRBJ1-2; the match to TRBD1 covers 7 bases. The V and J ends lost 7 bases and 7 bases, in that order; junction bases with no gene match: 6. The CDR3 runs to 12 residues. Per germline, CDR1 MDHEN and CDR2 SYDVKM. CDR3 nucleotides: TGTGCCAGCAACGGGGACAGAGCTGGCTACACCTTC. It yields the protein CASNGDRAGYTF.

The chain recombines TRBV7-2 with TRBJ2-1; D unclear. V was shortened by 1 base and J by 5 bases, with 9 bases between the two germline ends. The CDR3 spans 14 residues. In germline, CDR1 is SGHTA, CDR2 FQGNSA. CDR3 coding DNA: TGTGCCAGCAGCTTAGTCGCGTTTAACAATGAGCAGTTCTTC. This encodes CASSLVAFNNEQFF.

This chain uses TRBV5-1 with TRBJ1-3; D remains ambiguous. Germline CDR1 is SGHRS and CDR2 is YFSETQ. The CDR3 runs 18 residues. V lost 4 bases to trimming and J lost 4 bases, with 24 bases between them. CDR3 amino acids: CASSPGWGDTGSGNTIYF. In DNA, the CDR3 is TGCGCCAGCAGCCCCGGCTGGGGAGATACCGGCTCCGGAAACACCATATATTTT.

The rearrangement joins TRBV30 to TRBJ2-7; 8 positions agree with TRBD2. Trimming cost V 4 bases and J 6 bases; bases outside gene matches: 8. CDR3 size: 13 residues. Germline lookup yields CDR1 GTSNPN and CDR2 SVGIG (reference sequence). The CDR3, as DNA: TGTGCCTGGAACCGTGCGGGAGGCGGCGAGCAGTACTTC. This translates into CAWNRAGGGEQYF.

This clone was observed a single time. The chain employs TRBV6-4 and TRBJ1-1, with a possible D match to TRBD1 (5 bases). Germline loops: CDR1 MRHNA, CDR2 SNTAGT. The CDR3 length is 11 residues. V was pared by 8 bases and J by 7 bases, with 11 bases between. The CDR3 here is CASAPGLEAFF. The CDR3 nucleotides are TGTGCCAGCGCACCGGGACTTGAAGCTTTCTTT.

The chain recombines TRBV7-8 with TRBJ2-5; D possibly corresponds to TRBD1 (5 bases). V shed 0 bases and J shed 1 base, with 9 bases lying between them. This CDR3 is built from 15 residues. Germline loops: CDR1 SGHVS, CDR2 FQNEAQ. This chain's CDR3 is CASSLARVGQETQYF. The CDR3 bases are TGTGCCAGCAGCTTAGCCAGGGTGGGCCAAGAGACCCAGTACTTC.

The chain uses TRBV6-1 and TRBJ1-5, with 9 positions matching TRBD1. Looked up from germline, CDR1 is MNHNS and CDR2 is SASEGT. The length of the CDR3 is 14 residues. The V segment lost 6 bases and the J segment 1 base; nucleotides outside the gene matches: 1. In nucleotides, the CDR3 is TGTGCCAGCAGGGGGACAGGGAGCAATCAGCCCCAGCATTTT. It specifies CASRGTGSNQPQHF.

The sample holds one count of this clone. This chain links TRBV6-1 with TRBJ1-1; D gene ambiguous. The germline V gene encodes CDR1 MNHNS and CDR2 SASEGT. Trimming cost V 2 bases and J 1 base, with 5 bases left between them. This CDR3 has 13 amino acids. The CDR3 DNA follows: TGTGCCAGCAGTGAATTCGGGAACACTGAAGCTTTCTTT. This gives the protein CASSEFGNTEAFF.

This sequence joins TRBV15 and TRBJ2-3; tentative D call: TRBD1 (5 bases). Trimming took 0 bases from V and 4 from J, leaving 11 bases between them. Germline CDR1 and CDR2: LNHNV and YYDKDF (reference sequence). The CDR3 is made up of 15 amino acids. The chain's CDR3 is CATSRDHKGSDTQYF. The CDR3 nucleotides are TGTGCCACCAGCAGAGATCACAAGGGGTCAGATACGCAGTATTTT.

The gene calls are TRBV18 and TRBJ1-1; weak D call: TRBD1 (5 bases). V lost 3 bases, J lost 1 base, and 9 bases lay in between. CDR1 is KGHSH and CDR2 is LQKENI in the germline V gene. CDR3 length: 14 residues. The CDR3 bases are TGTGCCAGCTCACCGGGCGGGGCGAACACTGAAGCTTTCTTT. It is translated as CASSPGGANTEAFF.

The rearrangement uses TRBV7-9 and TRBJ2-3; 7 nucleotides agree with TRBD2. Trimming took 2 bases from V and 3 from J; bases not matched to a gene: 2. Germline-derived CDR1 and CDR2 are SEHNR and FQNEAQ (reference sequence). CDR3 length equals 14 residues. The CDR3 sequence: CASSLTGGTDTQYF. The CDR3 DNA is TGTGCCAGCAGCTTAACGGGAGGAACAGATACGCAGTATTTT.

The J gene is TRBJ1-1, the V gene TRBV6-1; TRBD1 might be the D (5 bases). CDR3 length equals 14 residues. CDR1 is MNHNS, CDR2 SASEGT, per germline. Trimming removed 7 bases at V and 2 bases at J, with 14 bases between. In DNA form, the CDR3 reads TGTGCCAGCAACCTCAGGGAACTTAACACTGAAGCTTTCTTT. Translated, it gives CASNLRELNTEAFF.

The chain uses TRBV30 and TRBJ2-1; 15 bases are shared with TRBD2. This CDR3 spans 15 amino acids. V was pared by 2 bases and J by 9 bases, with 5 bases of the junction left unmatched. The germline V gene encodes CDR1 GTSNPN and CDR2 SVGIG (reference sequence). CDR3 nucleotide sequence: TGTGCCTGGAGTTTTGGACTAGCGGGAGGGAGTGAGCAGTTCTTC. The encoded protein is CAWSFGLAGGSEQFF.

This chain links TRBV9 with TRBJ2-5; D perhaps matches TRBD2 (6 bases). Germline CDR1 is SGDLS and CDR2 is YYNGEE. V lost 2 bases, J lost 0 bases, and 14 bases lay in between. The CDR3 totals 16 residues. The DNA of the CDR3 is TGTGCCAGCAGCGTCGGGTTAGGGGACTACCAAGAGACCCAGTACTTC. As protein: CASSVGLGDYQETQYF.

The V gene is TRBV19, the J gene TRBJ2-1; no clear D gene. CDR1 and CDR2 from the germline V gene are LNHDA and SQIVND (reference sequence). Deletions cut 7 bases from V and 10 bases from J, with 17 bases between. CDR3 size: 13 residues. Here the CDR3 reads CASTPRPDVEQFF. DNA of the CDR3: TGTGCCAGTACCCCCCGGCCCGATGTAGAGCAGTTCTTC.

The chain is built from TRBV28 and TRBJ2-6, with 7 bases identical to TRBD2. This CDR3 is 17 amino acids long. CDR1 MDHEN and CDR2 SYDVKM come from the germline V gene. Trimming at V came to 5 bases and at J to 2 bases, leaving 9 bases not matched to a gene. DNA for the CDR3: TGTGCCAGCAGTGTGGATTATCGGGGGGCTGGGGCCAACGTCCTGACTTTC. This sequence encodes CASSVDYRGAGANVLTF.

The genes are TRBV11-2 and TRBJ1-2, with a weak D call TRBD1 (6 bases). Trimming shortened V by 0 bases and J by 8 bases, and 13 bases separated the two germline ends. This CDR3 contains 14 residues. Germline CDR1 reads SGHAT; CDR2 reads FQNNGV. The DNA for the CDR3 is TGTGCCAGCAGCTTAGATCGGGGGGCCAAGGGCTACACCTTC. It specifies CASSLDRGAKGYTF. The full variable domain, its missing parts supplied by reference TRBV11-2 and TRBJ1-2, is EAGVAQSPRYKIIEKRQSVAFWCNPISGHATLYWYQQILGQGPKLLIQFQNNGVVDDSQLPKDRFSAERLKGVDSTLKIQPAKLEDSAVYLCASSLDRGAKGYTFGSGTRLTVV.

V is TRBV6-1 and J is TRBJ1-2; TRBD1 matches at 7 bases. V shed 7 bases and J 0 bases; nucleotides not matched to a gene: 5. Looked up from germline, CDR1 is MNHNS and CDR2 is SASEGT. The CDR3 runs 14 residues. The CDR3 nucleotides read TGTGCCAGCAAACGGGACAGATCTAACTATGGCTACACCTTC. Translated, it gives CASKRDRSNYGYTF.

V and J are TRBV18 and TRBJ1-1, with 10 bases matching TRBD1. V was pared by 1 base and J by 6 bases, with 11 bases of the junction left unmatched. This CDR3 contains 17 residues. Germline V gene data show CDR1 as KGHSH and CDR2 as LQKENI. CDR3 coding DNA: TGTGCCAGCTCACCACTGGGGACAGGGGATGGGGGTGCTGAAGCTTTCTTT. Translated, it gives CASSPLGTGDGGAEAFF.

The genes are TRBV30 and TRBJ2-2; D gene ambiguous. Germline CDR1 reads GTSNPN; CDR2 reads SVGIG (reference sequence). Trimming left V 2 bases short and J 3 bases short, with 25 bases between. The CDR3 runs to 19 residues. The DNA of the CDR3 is TGTGCCTGGAGTTACGACATAAGTGGTTCGGGCAGGTACACCGGGGAGCTGTTTTTT. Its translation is CAWSYDISGSGRYTGELFF. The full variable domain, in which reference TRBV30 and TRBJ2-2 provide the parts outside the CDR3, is SQTIHQWPATLVQPVGSPLSLECTVEGTSNPNLYWYRQAAGRGLQLLFYSVGIGQISSEVPQNLSASRPQDRQFILSSKKLLLSDSGFYLCAWSYDISGSGRYTGELFFGEGSRLTVL.

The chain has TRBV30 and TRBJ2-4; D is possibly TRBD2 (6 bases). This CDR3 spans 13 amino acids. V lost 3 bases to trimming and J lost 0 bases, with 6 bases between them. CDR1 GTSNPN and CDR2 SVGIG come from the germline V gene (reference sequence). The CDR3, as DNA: TGTGCCTGGAGGGGACTAGCCAAAAACATTCAGTACTTC. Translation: CAWRGLAKNIQYF.

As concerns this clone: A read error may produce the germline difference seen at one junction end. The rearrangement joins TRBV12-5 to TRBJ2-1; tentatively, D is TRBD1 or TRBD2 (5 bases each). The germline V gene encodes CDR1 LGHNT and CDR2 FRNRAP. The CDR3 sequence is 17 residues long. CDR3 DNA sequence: TGTGCTAGGGACTCCCGGCCGGGGCCTGCGTGGTACAATGAGCGGTTCTTC. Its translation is CARDSRPGPAWYNERFF.

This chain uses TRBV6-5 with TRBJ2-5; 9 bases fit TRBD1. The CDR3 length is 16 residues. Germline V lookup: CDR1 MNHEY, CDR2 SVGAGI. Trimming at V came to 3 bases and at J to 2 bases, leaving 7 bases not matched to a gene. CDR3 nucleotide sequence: TGTGCCAGCAGTTATACGACAGGGGGGGGGCAAGAGACCCAGTACTTC. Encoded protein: CASSYTTGGGQETQYF.

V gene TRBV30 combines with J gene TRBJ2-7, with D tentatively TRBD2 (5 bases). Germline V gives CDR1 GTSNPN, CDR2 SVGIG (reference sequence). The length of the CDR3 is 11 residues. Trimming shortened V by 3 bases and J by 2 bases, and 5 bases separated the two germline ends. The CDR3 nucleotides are TGTGCCTGGAGCGGGACCTACGAGCAGTACTTC. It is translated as CAWSGTYEQYF.